The text below deals with one T cell receptor beta chain. The target antigen is unknown. This sample was included in a study of OX40 agonist ivuxolimab in advanced cancers. Germline CDR1 and CDR2: SGHTA and FQGNSA. The CDR3 spans 15 residues. Trimming took 2 bases from V and 3 from J, leaving 11 bases between them. Method: immunoSEQ multiplex PCR; TCRdb's copy keeps in-frame clones and lacks some. Of roughly 60,000 clones listed, 70% to 90% are singletons. General study points: Within 6 weeks, CD4+ and CD8+ blood T cells expanded clonally at 0.1 to 3.0 mg/kg.

The chain carries TRBV7-2 and TRBJ1-5; a weak D match, TRBD1 (6 bases). The material was CD4+ or CD8+ T cells sorted from blood, obtained in a trial of the OX40 agonist ivuxolimab. This clonotype originated in an adult with an advanced solid tumor such as melanoma, head and neck, liver or kidney cancer. The CDR3 region is CASSLNSGVNQPQHF. The CDR3, as DNA: TGTGCCAGCAGCTTAAATTCAGGGGTCAATCAGCCCCAGCATTTT.